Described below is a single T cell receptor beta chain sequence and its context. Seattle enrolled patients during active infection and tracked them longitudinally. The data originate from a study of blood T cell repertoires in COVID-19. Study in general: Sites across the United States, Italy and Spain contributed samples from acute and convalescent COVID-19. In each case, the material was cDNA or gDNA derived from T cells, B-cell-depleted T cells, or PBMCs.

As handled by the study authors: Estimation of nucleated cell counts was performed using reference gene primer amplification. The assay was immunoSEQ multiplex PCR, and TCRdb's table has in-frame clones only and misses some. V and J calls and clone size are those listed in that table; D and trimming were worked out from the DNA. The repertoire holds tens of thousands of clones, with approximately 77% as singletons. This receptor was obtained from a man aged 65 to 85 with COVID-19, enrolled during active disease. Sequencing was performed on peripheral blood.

CDR3 residues: CASSQDRGYDMNTEAFF. As DNA, the CDR3 is TGTGCCAGCAGTCAGGACAGGGGGTACGATATGAACACTGAAGCTTTCTTT. The V call is TRBV4-2, the J call TRBJ1-1, with 10 bases matching TRBD1. The germline V gene encodes CDR1 LGHNA and CDR2 YNFKEQ. Trimming at V came to 6 bases and at J to 0 bases, leaving 10 bases not matched to a gene. CDR3 length: 17 amino acids.